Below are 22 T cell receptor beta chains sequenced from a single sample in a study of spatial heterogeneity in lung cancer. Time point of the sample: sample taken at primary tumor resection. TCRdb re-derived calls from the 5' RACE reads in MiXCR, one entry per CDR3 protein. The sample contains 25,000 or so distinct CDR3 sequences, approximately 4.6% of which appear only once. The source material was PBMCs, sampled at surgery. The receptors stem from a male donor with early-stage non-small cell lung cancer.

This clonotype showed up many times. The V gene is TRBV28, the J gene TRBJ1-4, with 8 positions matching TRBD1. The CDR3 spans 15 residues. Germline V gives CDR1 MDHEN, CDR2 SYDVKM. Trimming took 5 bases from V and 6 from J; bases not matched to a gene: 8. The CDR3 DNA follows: TGTGCCAGCAGTCCCCCGGACAGGGATGATGAAAAACTGTTTTTT. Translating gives CASSPPDRDDEKLFF.

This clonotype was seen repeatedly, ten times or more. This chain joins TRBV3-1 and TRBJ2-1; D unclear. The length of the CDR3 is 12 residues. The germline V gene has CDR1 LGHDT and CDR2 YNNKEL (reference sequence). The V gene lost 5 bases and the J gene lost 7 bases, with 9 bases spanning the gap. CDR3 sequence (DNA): TGTGCCAGCAGCTCGGTAAGGAATGAGCAGTTCTTC. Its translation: CASSSVRNEQFF.

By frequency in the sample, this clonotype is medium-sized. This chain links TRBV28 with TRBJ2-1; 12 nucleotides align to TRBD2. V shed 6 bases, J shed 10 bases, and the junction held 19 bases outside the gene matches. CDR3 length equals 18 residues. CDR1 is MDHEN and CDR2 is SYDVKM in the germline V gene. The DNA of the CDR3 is TGTGCCAGCAGAAGTCTGGCGTCGGGACTAGCGGGTCCGAACGAGCAGTTCTTC. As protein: CASRSLASGLAGPNEQFF.

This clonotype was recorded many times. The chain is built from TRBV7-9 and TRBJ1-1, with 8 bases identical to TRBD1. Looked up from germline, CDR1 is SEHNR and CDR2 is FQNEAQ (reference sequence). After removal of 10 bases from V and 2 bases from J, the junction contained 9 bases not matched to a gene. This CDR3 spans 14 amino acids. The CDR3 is CATLQGDGNTEAFF. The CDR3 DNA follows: TGTGCCACCCTACAGGGGGATGGAAACACTGAAGCTTTCTTT.

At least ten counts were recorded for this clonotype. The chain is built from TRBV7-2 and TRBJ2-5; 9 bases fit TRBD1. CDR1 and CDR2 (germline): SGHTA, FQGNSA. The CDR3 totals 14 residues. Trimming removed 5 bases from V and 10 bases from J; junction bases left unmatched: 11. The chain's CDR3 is CASSTRTGEGGQYF. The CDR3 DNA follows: TGTGCCAGCAGCACCCGGACAGGGGAAGGGGGCCAGTACTTC. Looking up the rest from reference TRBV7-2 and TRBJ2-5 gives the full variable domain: GAGVSQSPSNKVTEKGKDVELRCDPISGHTALYWYRQSLGQGLEFLIYFQGNSAPDKSGLPSDRFSAERTGGSVSTLTIQRTQQEDSAVYLCASSTRTGEGGQYFGPGTRLLVL.

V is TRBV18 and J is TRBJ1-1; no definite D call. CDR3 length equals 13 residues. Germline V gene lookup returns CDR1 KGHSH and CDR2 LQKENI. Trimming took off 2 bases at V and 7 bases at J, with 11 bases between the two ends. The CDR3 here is CASSPMMTDEAFF. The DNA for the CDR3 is TGTGCCAGCTCACCAATGATGACTGATGAAGCTTTCTTT.

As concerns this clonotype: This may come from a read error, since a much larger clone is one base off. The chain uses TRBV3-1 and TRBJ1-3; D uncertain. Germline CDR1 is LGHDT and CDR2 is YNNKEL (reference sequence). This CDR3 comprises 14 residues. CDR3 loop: CASSATDSGNTMYF. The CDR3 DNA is TGTGCCAGCAGCGCAACAGACTCTGGAAACACCATGTATTTT.

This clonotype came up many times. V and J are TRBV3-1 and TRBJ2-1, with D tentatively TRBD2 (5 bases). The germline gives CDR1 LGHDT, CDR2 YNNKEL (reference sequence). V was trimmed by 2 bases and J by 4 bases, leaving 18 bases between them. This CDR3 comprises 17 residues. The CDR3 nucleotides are TGTGCCAGCAGCCAAAACTCCGGGGTGGGCCCGTACAATGAGCAGTTCTTC. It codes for CASSQNSGVGPYNEQFF.

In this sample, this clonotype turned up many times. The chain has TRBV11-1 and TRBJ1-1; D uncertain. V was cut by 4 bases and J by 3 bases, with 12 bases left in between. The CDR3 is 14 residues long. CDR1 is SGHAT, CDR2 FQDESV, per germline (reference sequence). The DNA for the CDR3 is TGTGCCAGCAGCTCTCCGGCCGCGGACACTGAAGCTTTCTTT. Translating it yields CASSSPAADTEAFF.

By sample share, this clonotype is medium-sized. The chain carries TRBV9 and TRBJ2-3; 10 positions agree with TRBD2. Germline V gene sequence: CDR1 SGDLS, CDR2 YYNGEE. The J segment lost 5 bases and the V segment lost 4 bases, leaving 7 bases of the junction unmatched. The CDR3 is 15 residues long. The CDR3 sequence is CASSPAVAGGDTQYF. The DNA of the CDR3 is TGTGCCAGCAGCCCCGCGGTAGCGGGGGGAGATACGCAGTATTTT.

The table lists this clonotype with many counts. The DNA for the CDR3 is TGTGCCAGCAGCAACGGGATTAACTATGGCTACACCTTC. This translates into CASSNGINYGYTF. V and J are TRBV12-3 or TRBV12-4 and TRBJ1-2; no definite D call. The CDR3 is 13 residues long. V lost 6 bases and J lost 1, with 9 bases in between.

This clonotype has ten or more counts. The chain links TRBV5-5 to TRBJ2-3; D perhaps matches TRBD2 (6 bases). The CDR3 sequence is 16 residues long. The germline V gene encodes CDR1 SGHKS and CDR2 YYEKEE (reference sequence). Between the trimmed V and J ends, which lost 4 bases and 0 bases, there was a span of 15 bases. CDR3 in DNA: TGTGCCAGCAGCCCACGGTTGGGGACTAGCACAGATACGCAGTATTTT. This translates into CASSPRLGTSTDTQYF.

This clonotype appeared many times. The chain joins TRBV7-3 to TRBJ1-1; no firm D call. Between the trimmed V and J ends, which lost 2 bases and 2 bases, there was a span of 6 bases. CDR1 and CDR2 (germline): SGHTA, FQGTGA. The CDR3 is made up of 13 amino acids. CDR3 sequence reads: CASSLQSNTEAFF. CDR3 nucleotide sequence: TGTGCCAGCAGCTTACAGAGTAACACTGAAGCTTTCTTT.

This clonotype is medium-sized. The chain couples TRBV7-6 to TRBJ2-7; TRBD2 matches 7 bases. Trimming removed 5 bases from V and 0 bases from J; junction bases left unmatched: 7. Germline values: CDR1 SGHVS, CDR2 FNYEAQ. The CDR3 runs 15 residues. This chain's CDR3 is CASSPARGSSYEQYF. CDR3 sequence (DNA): TGTGCCAGCAGCCCCGCGCGGGGGAGCTCCTACGAGCAGTACTTC.

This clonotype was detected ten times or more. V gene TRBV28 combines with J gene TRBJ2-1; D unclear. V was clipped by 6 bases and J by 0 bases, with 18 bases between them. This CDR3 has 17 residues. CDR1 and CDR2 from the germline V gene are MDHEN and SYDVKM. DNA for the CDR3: TGTGCCAGCAGACGCGGCTCGGGCCTGAGCTCCTACAATGAGCAGTTCTTC. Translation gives CASRRGSGLSSYNEQFF.

CDR3 in amino acids: CASSLWGAEQYF. As DNA, the CDR3 is TGTGCCAGCAGTTTATGGGGAGCCGAGCAGTACTTC. This chain uses TRBV28 with TRBJ2-7; D is perhaps TRBD2 (5 bases). Per the germline V gene, CDR1 is MDHEN and CDR2 is SYDVKM. Trimming took off 0 bases at V and 6 bases at J, with 6 bases between the two ends. The CDR3 is 12 residues long.

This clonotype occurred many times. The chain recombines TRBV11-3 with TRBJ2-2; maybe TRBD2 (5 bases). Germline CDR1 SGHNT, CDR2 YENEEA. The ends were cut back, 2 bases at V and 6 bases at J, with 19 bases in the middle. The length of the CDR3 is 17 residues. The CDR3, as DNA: TGTGCCAGCAGCTTAACGGTGGGCTTGGACTGGTCCGGGGAGCTGTTTTTT. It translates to CASSLTVGLDWSGELFF.

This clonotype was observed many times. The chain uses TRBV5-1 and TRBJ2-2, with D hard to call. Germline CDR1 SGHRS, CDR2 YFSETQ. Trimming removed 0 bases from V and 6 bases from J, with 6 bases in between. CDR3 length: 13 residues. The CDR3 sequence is CASSLEGPGELFF. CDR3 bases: TGCGCCAGCAGCTTGGAAGGGCCCGGGGAGCTGTTTTTT.

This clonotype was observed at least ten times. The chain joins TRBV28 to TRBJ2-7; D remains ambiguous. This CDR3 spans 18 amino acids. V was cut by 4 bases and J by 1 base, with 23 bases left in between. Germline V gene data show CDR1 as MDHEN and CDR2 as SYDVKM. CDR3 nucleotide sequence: TGTGCCAGCAGTTCCATCTGGGAAGCTCCGGTCCCTTCCTACGAGCAGTACTTC. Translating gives CASSSIWEAPVPSYEQYF.

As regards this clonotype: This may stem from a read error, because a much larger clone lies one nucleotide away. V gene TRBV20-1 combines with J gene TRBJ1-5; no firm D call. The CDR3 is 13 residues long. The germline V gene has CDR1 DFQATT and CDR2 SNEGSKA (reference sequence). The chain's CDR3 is CSARGYSNQPQQF. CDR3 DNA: TGCAGTGCTAGAGGGTATAGCAATCAGCCCCAGCAATTT.

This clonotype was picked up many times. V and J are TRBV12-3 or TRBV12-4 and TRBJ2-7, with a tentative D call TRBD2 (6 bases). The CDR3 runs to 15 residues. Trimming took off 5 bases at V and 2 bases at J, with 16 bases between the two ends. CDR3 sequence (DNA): TGTGCCAGCAGTAAGAATAGCGGTACAACCTACGAGCAGTACTTC. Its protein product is CASSKNSGTTYEQYF.

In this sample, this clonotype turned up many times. CDR3 bases: TGTGCCAGCAGCCTGACTGGGGGTGTAAACACCGGGGAGCTGTTTTTT. It specifies CASSLTGGVNTGELFF. The genes are TRBV5-6 and TRBJ2-2; D may be TRBD1 or TRBD2 (5 bases each). V was shortened by 4 bases and J by 2 bases, with 15 bases between the two germline ends. CDR3 size: 16 residues. Germline assignment: CDR1 SGHDT and CDR2 YYEEEE.